This TCR beta chain was captured in a study of control samples from healthy donors and cancer patients. Losses at the gene ends were 3 bases for V and 5 bases for J; bases not matched to a gene: 10. CDR1 is SGHRS and CDR2 is YFSETQ in the germline V gene. The CDR3 is made up of 16 amino acids. Data came from immunoSEQ multiplex PCR; TCRdb stores just in-frame clones and leaves some out. In the table there are around 250,000 clones, roughly 87% of which are singletons. The chain couples TRBV5-1 to TRBJ1-1; 10 bases align to TRBD1. Sequenced sample: PBMCs. The receptor was derived from a woman in her fifties or sixties with lung cancer. The CDR3 sequence is CASSWQWTGGLTEAFF. CDR3 bases: TGCGCCAGCAGCTGGCAGTGGACAGGGGGGCTGACTGAAGCTTTCTTT.